Following are 12 T cell receptor beta chains from one sample sequenced in a study of cytomegalovirus exposure and HLA in healthy donors. Here immunoSEQ multiplex PCR was the method, and the copy in TCRdb shows in-frame clones only, minus some. In the table there are approximately 140,000 clones, around 86% of which are singletons. Material for sequencing was PBMCs. The receptors here all came from a man aged 18 to 29 in good health and CMV-seropositive.

The chain carries TRBV5-6 and TRBJ2-1, with TRBD2 identical over 15 bases. After removal of 3 bases from V and 9 bases from J, the junction contained 10 bases not matched to a gene. The CDR3 runs 17 residues. Looked up from germline, CDR1 is SGHDT and CDR2 is YYEEEE. CDR3 DNA: TGTGCCAGCAGCTCTCGGACTAGCGGGAGGGCCGTCAGTGAGCAGTTCTTC. It is translated as CASSSRTSGRAVSEQFF.

This sequence joins TRBV7-9 and TRBJ2-3; a weak D match, TRBD1 (5 bases). The CDR3 is made up of 15 amino acids. The germline V gene has CDR1 SEHNR and CDR2 FQNEAQ (reference sequence). V was pared by 5 bases and J by 2 bases, with 14 bases between. The CDR3 coding sequence is TGTGCCAGCAGCGTAAGGGGCCGCCTCACAGATACGCAGTATTTT. Its protein product is CASSVRGRLTDTQYF.

The chain has TRBV18 and TRBJ2-5; no firm D call. V was clipped by 3 bases and J by 4 bases, with 9 bases between them. The germline V gene encodes CDR1 KGHSH and CDR2 LQKENI. CDR3 length: 13 residues. Here the CDR3 DNA reads TGTGCCAGCTCACCGCGAGCCGGAGAGACCCAGTACTTC. As protein: CASSPRAGETQYF.

Details on this clone: At the DNA level, this CDR3 is encoded by other sequences in the same sample as well. This chain connects TRBV20-1 to TRBJ2-7; D is uncertain. Per germline, CDR1 DFQATT and CDR2 SNEGSKA (reference sequence). Trimming pared 6 bases from V and 3 bases from J, leaving 9 bases between. The CDR3 extends over 11 amino acids. CDR3 protein: CSASRSYEQYF. The CDR3 nucleotides read TGCAGTGCCTCGAGGAGCTACGAGCAGTACTTC.

CDR3 nucleotides: TGTGCCAGCAGCCAAGATGCAGGGGCGAAGGGAAACACCATATATTTT. Translated, it gives CASSQDAGAKGNTIYF. The rearrangement uses TRBV4-2 and TRBJ1-3; tentative D call: TRBD1 (6 bases). This CDR3 region has 16 residues. Germline-derived CDR1 and CDR2 are LGHNA and YNFKEQ. The V and J ends lost 0 bases and 4 bases respectively, with 13 bases between them.

This chain joins TRBV15 and TRBJ1-2, with 7 bases fitting TRBD1. The CDR3 runs to 15 residues. The germline V gene encodes CDR1 LNHNV and CDR2 YYDKDF (reference sequence). J lost 6 bases, V lost 2 bases, and 9 bases had no gene match. The chain's CDR3 is CATSRLKDRRNGYTF. The CDR3 DNA reads as TGTGCCACCAGCAGACTCAAGGACAGGAGGAATGGCTACACCTTC.

The rearrangement joins TRBV27 to TRBJ1-2; 9 positions match TRBD1. Germline trimming cut 2 bases from V and 4 bases from J; bases unmatched to any gene: 11. The CDR3 has 17 residues. The V gene's germline CDR1 is MNHEY and CDR2 SMNVEV (reference sequence). CDR3 in amino acids: CASSLTWSGQGPYGYTF. In DNA form, the CDR3 reads TGTGCCAGCAGTTTAACCTGGTCGGGACAGGGACCCTATGGCTACACCTTC.

The chain uses TRBV27 and TRBJ2-1, with 8 bases that match TRBD2. Germline loops: CDR1 MNHEY, CDR2 SMNVEV (reference sequence). J lost 5 bases, V lost 1 base, and 10 bases had no gene match. This CDR3 has 17 residues. DNA of the CDR3: TGTGCCAGCAGTTTATGGTGGAGTGGGACTAGAGACAATGAGCAGTTCTTC. It codes for CASSLWWSGTRDNEQFF.

This clone was picked up one time. J is TRBJ1-4 and V is TRBV5-1; unclear D gene. There are 14 residues in the CDR3. Germline loops: CDR1 SGHRS, CDR2 YFSETQ. V dropped 2 bases and J dropped 3 bases, with 8 bases sitting between them. The CDR3 bases are TGCGCCAGCAGCTTATCCGGGGCTAATGAAAAACTGTTTTTT. Translating gives CASSLSGANEKLFF.

The chain joins TRBV6-1 to TRBJ1-5; no reliable D call. Trimming took off 0 bases at V and 4 bases at J, with 13 bases between the two ends. The V gene's germline CDR1 is MNHNS and CDR2 SASEGT. This CDR3 spans 16 amino acids. The DNA of the CDR3 is TGTGCCAGCAGTGAAGCATCGAAAGGGAGTAATCAGCCCCAGCATTTT. Translating gives CASSEASKGSNQPQHF.

The V gene is TRBV29-1, the J gene TRBJ1-2; D ambiguous. The CDR3 totals 13 residues. Trimming removed 2 bases at V and 4 bases at J, with 11 bases between. CDR1 is SQVTM, CDR2 ANQGSEA, per germline. The CDR3 coding sequence is TGCAGCGTTGAAATTACAGCTACCTATGGCTACACCTTC. This sequence encodes CSVEITATYGYTF.

The genes are TRBV7-9 and TRBJ2-3; possible D gene TRBD2, 7 bases. The CDR3 extends over 15 amino acids. Germline CDR1 and CDR2: SEHNR and FQNEAQ (reference sequence). The V and J ends lost 8 bases and 0 bases respectively, with 15 bases between them. The CDR3 DNA follows: TGTGCCAGCTCCGTAGGGGGGGGAAGCACAGATACGCAGTATTTT. It translates to CASSVGGGSTDTQYF. The variable domain in full, completed from reference TRBV7-9 and TRBJ2-3, reads DTGVSQNPRHKITKRGQNVTFRCDPISEHNRLYWYRQTLGQGPEFLTYFQNEAQLEKSRLLSDRFSAERPKGSFSTLEIQRTEQGDSAMYLCASSVGGGSTDTQYFGPGTRLTVL.